Each of the 17 T cell receptor beta chains below was sequenced from the same sample in a study of CD8+CD57+ T cells in acquired aplastic anemia. Flow cytometry had shown expanded CD8+CD57+ cells in the patients chosen for sequencing. Genomic DNA templated the TCR beta VDJ and CDR3 profiling. Using its own MiXCR run on the reads, TCRdb lists one record per CDR3 protein. The sample shows some 180,000 distinct CDR3 sequences, 55% to 65% of them seen only once. Material for sequencing was sorted CD4+, CD8+, or CD8+CD57+ T cells (not recorded which) from PBMCs. These receptor sequences come from a human donor with aplastic anemia.

This clonotype was counted at least ten times. The chain uses TRBV19 and TRBJ1-3; D ambiguous. The CDR3 has 15 residues. The V end was cut by 0 bases, the J end by 1 base, with 7 bases between. Germline CDR1 is LNHDA and CDR2 is SQIVND (reference sequence). DNA for the CDR3: TGTGCCAGTAGTATAGATCCTGGGTCTGGAAACACCATATATTTT. The encoded protein is CASSIDPGSGNTIYF.

In its sample, this clonotype was seen a few times. J is TRBJ2-7 and V is TRBV7-9; 9 nucleotides line up with TRBD1. V lost 4 bases, J lost 2 bases, and 12 bases stayed unmatched. From germline, CDR1 is SEHNR and CDR2 FQNEAQ (reference sequence). The CDR3 has 17 amino acids. This chain's CDR3 is CASSYTPGTGNTYEQYF. CDR3 nucleotides: TGTGCCAGCAGCTACACTCCCGGGACAGGGAATACCTACGAGCAGTACTTC.

The sample holds a few counts of this clonotype. V is TRBV12-3 or TRBV12-4 and J is TRBJ2-7; 11 positions match TRBD2. This CDR3 has 15 residues. The junction had 6 bases not matched to a gene; V was cut back by 6 bases and J by 2 bases. The CDR3 loop reads CASSSTSGSPYEQYF. The CDR3 DNA reads as TGTGCCAGCAGCTCAACTAGCGGGAGTCCCTACGAGCAGTACTTC.

The chain carries TRBV9 and TRBJ2-5; 12 bases fit TRBD2. CDR1 and CDR2 (germline): SGDLS, YYNGEE. Trimming took 3 bases from V and 2 from J; bases not matched to a gene: 5. The CDR3 sequence is 16 residues long. CDR3 DNA: TGTGCCAGCAGCGACGGACTAGCGGGGAGACAAGAGACCCAGTACTTC. Protein product: CASSDGLAGRQETQYF.

Of note for this clonotype: The missing conserved phenylalanine or tryptophan at the end of this CDR3 makes a read error likely. The rearrangement uses TRBV7-9 and TRBJ1-5; 7 bases align to TRBD1. Germline CDR1 and CDR2: SEHNR and FQNEAQ (reference sequence). The CDR3 has 17 amino acids. The CDR3: CASSLVRGQYSNQPQHL. For the CDR3, the DNA is TGTGCCAGTAGCTTAGTTCGGGGACAGTATAGCAATCAGCCCCAGCATCTT.

This clonotype was seen at least ten times. The CDR3 sequence: CASRGVNTGELFF. Here the CDR3 DNA reads TGTGCCAGCCGCGGCGTGAACACCGGGGAGCTGTTTTTT. The genes are TRBV6-5 and TRBJ2-2; no definite D call. The CDR3 totals 13 residues. The germline V gene encodes CDR1 MNHEY and CDR2 SVGAGI. V lost 8 bases, J lost 1 base, and 8 bases lay in between.

This clonotype was seen many times. The genes are TRBV9 and TRBJ2-3, with 8 nucleotides matching TRBD2. Looked up from germline, CDR1 is SGDLS and CDR2 is YYNGEE. V shed 0 bases and J 0 bases; nucleotides not matched to a gene: 9. The CDR3 covers 18 residues. The CDR3 DNA is TGTGCCAGCAGCGTAGGGGTAGCGGAGCGGGGGAGCACAGATACGCAGTATTTT. Its protein is CASSVGVAERGSTDTQYF.

J is TRBJ2-5 and V is TRBV7-2, with D unresolved. Germline assignment: CDR1 SGHTA and CDR2 FQGNSA. The CDR3 is 9 amino acids. Trimming cost V 9 bases and J 4 bases, with 3 bases left between them. This chain's CDR3 is CARLETQYF. The CDR3 DNA reads TGTGCCAGATTAGAGACCCAGTACTTC. The entire variable domain, with the rest obtained from reference TRBV7-2 and TRBJ2-5, is as follows: GAGVSQSPSNKVTEKGKDVELRCDPISGHTALYWYRQSLGQGLEFLIYFQGNSAPDKSGLPSDRFSAERTGGSVSTLTIQRTQQEDSAVYLCARLETQYFGPGTRLLVL.

As regards this clonotype: The CDR3 end shows no conserved phenylalanine or tryptophan, and so a read error is likely. The chain has TRBV7-8 and TRBJ1-1; D is possibly TRBD1 (5 bases). The CDR3 extends over 15 amino acids. The V and J ends lost 1 base and 8 bases respectively, with 17 bases between them. The germline gives CDR1 SGHVS, CDR2 FQNEAQ. CDR3 residues: CASSLVLSEGTEAFS. The CDR3 bases are TGTGCCAGCAGCTTAGTCCTGTCTGAGGGGACCGAAGCTTTCTCT.

This clonotype was recorded a few times. The V gene is TRBV15, the J gene TRBJ1-4; D is undetermined. Trimming shortened V by 0 bases and J by 2 bases, and 7 bases separated the two germline ends. The CDR3 contains 15 residues. CDR1 LNHNV and CDR2 YYDKDF come from the germline V gene (reference sequence). This chain's CDR3 is CATSRDRLTNEKLFF. For the CDR3, the DNA is TGTGCCACCAGCAGAGATAGACTTACTAATGAAAAACTGTTTTTT.

The V gene is TRBV7-2, the J gene TRBJ2-7, with 10 bases matching TRBD2. The CDR3 runs 15 residues. The germline gives CDR1 SGHTA, CDR2 FQGNSA. After removal of 3 bases from V and 4 bases from J, the junction contained 6 bases not matched to a gene. The chain's CDR3 is CASSFKGLALYEQYF. Written as DNA, the CDR3 is TGTGCCAGCAGCTTTAAGGGACTAGCGCTATACGAGCAGTACTTC.

The table lists this clonotype with a few counts. One junction end does not reproduce the germline sequence, and a read error may be involved. The gene calls are TRBV2 and TRBJ2-5; no reliable D call. The V gene's germline CDR1 is SNHLY and CDR2 FYNNEI. The CDR3 is 10 amino acids. The CDR3 sequence is CASSEMTQHF. The CDR3 DNA sequence: TGTGCCAGCAGTGAAATGACCCAGCACTTC.

The chain joins TRBV29-1 to TRBJ1-1; D is uncertain. V lost 3 bases and J 6 bases, leaving 8 bases between the germline ends. Per the germline V gene, CDR1 is SQVTM and CDR2 is ANQGSEA. This CDR3 has 11 amino acids. CDR3 DNA: TGCAGCGTTGATAAGAGACCTGAAGCTTTCTTT. Protein: CSVDKRPEAFF.

Remarks on this clonotype: Since no conserved phenylalanine or tryptophan closes the CDR3, a read error is the likely cause. V gene TRBV19 combines with J gene TRBJ1-2, with D unresolved. The CDR3 spans 15 residues. Deletions cut 0 bases from V and 7 bases from J, with 15 bases between. Germline assignment: CDR1 LNHDA and CDR2 SQIVND (reference sequence). The CDR3 DNA sequence: TGTGCCAGTAGTATAGAAGCTCGGCGGGTTCTTGGCTACACCCTC. Its protein product is CASSIEARRVLGYTL.

To note about this clonotype: Germline and junction disagree at one end, which may indicate a read error. The V gene is TRBV29-1, the J gene TRBJ2-2, with a possible D match to TRBD2 (5 bases). The CDR3 has 14 amino acids. The germline CDR1 and CDR2 sequences are SQVTM and ANQGSEA. DNA of the CDR3: TGCAGCGTTTTTTCGGTATGGCCCCCCGGGGAGCTGTTCTTT. It is translated as CSVFSVWPPGELFF.

The chain is built from TRBV19 and TRBJ1-1, with D perhaps TRBD1 (5 bases). CDR1 is LNHDA, CDR2 SQIVND, per germline (reference sequence). The CDR3 contains 14 residues. V was cut by 7 bases and J by 0 bases, with 12 bases left in between. The chain's CDR3 is CASTGGFVNTEAFF. CDR3 bases: TGTGCCAGTACGGGGGGGTTCGTGAACACTGAAGCTTTCTTT. Together with reference TRBV19 and TRBJ1-1, the CDR3 gives the full variable domain: DGGITQSPKYLFRKEGQNVTLSCEQNLNHDAMYWYRQDPGQGLRLIYYSQIVNDFQKGDIAEGYSVSREKKESFPLTVTSAQKNPTAFYLCASTGGFVNTEAFFGQGTRLTVV.

This clonotype has a handful of counts. The CDR3 region has the DNA TGTGCCAGCAGCCCAGGGGGATGTGGAGAAAAACTGTTTTTT. Translated, it gives CASSPGGCGEKLFF. V is TRBV7-9 and J is TRBJ1-4; 7 bases are a match to TRBD1. The CDR3 runs to 14 residues. CDR1 and CDR2 (germline): SEHNR, FQNEAQ (reference sequence). The trim removed 5 bases at V and 8 bases at J, leaving 8 bases unmatched.